This T cell receptor (beta chain) was retrieved from a study of shared T cell receptors in the human thymus. Method: immunoSEQ multiplex PCR; TCRdb's copy keeps in-frame clones and lacks some. This table has around 730,000 clones, approximately 85% appearing once. The length of the CDR3 is 17 residues. Between the trimmed V and J ends, which lost 6 bases and 0 bases, there was a span of 18 bases. Germline-derived CDR1 and CDR2 are MNHEY and SMNVEV (reference sequence). These data also formed part of another study, on human thymus T cells. Turning to that study: Having surgery to correct congenital heart defects, healthy Finnish infants acted as the donors. Thymus pieces cut out during corrective heart surgery were the tissue that was used. Thymic and blood repertoires seemed to favor certain V and J genes. A high degree of thymic repertoire overlap among unrelated individuals was reported in related research.

The chain carries TRBV27 and TRBJ1-3; D uncertain. The receptor's source is a girl in the first two years of life with a congenital heart defect. The sequenced sample was thymocytes. The chain's CDR3 is CASSPTARGPSGNTIYF. CDR3 coding DNA: TGTGCCAGCAGCCCGACGGCACGTGGGCCCTCTGGAAACACCATATATTTT.